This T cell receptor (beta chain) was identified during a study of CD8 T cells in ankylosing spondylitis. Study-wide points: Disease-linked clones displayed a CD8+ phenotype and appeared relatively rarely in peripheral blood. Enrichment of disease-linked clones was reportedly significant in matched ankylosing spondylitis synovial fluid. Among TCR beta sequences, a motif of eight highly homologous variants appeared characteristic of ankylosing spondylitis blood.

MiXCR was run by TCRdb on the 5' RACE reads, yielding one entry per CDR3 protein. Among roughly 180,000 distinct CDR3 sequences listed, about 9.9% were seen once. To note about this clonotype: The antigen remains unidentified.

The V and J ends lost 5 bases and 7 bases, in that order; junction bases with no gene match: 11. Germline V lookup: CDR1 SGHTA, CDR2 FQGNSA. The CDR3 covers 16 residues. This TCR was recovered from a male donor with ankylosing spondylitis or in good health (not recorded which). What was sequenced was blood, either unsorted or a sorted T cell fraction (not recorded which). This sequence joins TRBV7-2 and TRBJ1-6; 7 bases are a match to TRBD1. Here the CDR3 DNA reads TGTGCCAGCAGCCACCAAGACAGGGCTAAGAATTCACCCCTCCACTTT. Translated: CASSHQDRAKNSPLHF.